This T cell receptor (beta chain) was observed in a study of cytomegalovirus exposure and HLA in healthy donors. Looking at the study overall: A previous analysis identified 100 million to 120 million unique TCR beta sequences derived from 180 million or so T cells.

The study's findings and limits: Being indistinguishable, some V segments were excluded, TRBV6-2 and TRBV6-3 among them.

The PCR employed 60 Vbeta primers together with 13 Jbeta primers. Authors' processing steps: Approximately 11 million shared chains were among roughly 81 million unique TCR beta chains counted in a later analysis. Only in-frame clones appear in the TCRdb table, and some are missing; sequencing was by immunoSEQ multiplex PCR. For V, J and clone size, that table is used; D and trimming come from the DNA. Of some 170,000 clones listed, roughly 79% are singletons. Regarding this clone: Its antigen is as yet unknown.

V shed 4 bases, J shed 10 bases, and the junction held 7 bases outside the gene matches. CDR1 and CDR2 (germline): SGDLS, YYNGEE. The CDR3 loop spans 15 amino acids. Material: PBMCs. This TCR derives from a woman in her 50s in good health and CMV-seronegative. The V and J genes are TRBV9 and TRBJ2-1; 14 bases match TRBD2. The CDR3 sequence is CASSLRLAGGGEQFF. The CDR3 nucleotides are TGTGCCAGCAGCTTACGACTAGCGGGGGGGGGAGAGCAGTTCTTC.